The 31 T cell receptor beta chains listed next were all sequenced from one sample in a study of T-cell memory formation after mild COVID-19 (dated by TCRdb to about 2021). The library was obtained by 5' RACE. The data were produced on an Illumina NovaSeq 6000. TCRdb took the public reads, trimmed them with fastp at Q25, ran MiXCR for clone calling and kept in-frame beta chains. Entries are consolidated by CDR3 protein sequence, retaining the most common genes and DNA. Counted in this sample were fewer than 95,000 distinct CDR3 sequences; roughly 15% of them appeared once. The top ten clones comprise approximately 40% of the sample. Sequences were obtained from PBMCs or a T cell subset sorted from them (not recorded which). The receptors here all came from a man younger than 35 who had mild COVID-19 (a few samples of this study predate the infection). The sample titles of this study are shuffled in the database, so cell type and time point are left out; the donor was told from shared clones.

A few counts support this clonotype. The J gene is TRBJ1-1, the V gene TRBV11-2, with D perhaps matching TRBD1 (5 bases). Germline V gene data show CDR1 as SGHAT and CDR2 as FQNNGV. V was trimmed by 3 bases and J by 1 base, leaving 15 bases between them. The CDR3 covers 16 residues. The CDR3 sequence is CASSLGTGLANTEAFF. The CDR3 DNA reads TGTGCCAGCAGCTTGGGGACCGGTTTGGCGAACACTGAAGCTTTCTTT.

With respect to this clonotype: One junction end disagrees with the germline gene, perhaps due to a read error. This chain links TRBV12-3 or TRBV12-4 with TRBJ2-7; no clear D gene. The CDR3 runs to 14 residues. This CDR3 reads CASSWVGSSKRLKF. Here the CDR3 DNA reads TGTGCCAGCAGTTGGGTTGGGTCCTCTAAACGCTTGAAGTTC.

This chain connects TRBV7-9 to TRBJ1-2; D gene uncertain. Looked up from germline, CDR1 is SEHNR and CDR2 is FQNEAQ (reference sequence). The CDR3 has 15 residues. V was clipped by 3 bases and J by 0 bases, with 11 bases between them. CDR3 amino acids: CASSFQVVANYGYTF. The CDR3 DNA follows: TGTGCCAGCAGCTTCCAGGTAGTAGCTAACTATGGCTACACCTTC.

The chain is built from TRBV6-5 and TRBJ2-1; 7 bases are shared with TRBD2. Per the germline V gene, CDR1 is MNHEY and CDR2 is SVGAGI. V lost 8 bases, J lost 9 bases, and 22 bases stayed unmatched. CDR3 length equals 17 residues. The CDR3 nucleotides are TGTGCCAGCTCGGGGGGAATCTCGTCAGCGGGGTCGGGTGAGCAGTTCTTC. Translation gives CASSGGISSAGSGEQFF.

This clonotype turned up a few times. V is TRBV7-9 and J is TRBJ2-7, with 7 nucleotides matching TRBD1. The germline V gene encodes CDR1 SEHNR and CDR2 FQNEAQ (reference sequence). V was pared by 1 base and J by 3 bases, with 9 bases of the junction left unmatched. CDR3 length: 16 residues. The CDR3 DNA follows: TGTGCCAGCAGCTTAGTTGGGGCAGGGGGAGACTACGAGCAGTACTTC. It yields the protein CASSLVGAGGDYEQYF.

The chain employs TRBV6-2 or TRBV6-3 and TRBJ2-7, with D possibly being TRBD1 (6 bases). The CDR3 contains 13 residues. Per the germline V gene, CDR1 is MNHEY and CDR2 is SVGEGT. Trimming left V 4 bases short and J 7 bases short, with 14 bases between. The CDR3 sequence is CASSFEGGWEQYF. DNA of the CDR3: TGTGCCAGCAGTTTCGAAGGGGGATGGGAGCAGTACTTC.

This clonotype came up a few times. This chain joins TRBV7-9 and TRBJ2-1; weak D call: TRBD2 (5 bases). The V gene lost 1 base and the J gene lost 0 bases, with 7 bases spanning the gap. This CDR3 is built from 15 residues. Germline lookup yields CDR1 SEHNR and CDR2 FQNEAQ (reference sequence). The CDR3 sequence: CASSLGRDSYNEQFF. In nucleotides, the CDR3 is TGTGCCAGCAGCTTAGGCCGGGACTCCTACAATGAGCAGTTCTTC.

The chain combines TRBV7-9 with TRBJ2-1; 14 positions agree with TRBD2. Germline loops: CDR1 SEHNR, CDR2 FQNEAQ (reference sequence). After removal of 5 bases from V and 6 bases from J, the junction contained 9 bases not matched to a gene. The CDR3 covers 17 residues. The CDR3 protein is CASSGQTSGGASNEQFF. CDR3 sequence (DNA): TGTGCCAGCAGCGGCCAGACTAGCGGGGGGGCGAGCAATGAGCAGTTCTTC.

This sequence joins TRBV15 and TRBJ2-5; TRBD2 is a possible D gene (6 bases). The CDR3 is made up of 16 amino acids. Deletions cut 1 base from V and 5 bases from J, with 17 bases between. Germline values: CDR1 LNHNV, CDR2 YYDKDF (reference sequence). The CDR3 sequence: CATSRALGLMGETQYF. The CDR3 DNA reads as TGTGCCACCAGCAGAGCATTGGGACTTATGGGGGAGACCCAGTACTTC.

This chain connects TRBV7-3 to TRBJ1-1, with no clear D. This CDR3 region has 13 residues. Trimming pared 5 bases from V and 2 bases from J, leaving 9 bases between. The V gene's germline CDR1 is SGHTA and CDR2 FQGTGA. The CDR3 reads CASSQTPNTEAFF. As DNA, the CDR3 is TGTGCCAGCAGCCAGACTCCTAACACTGAAGCTTTCTTT.

The chain combines TRBV9 with TRBJ1-6, with a tentative D call TRBD1 (5 bases). Germline CDR1 and CDR2: SGDLS and YYNGEE. V was clipped by 3 bases and J by 9 bases, with 13 bases between them. The CDR3 has 14 amino acids. The CDR3 loop reads CASSGGGFFSPLHF. DNA of the CDR3: TGTGCCAGCAGCGGTGGGGGTTTCTTTTCACCCCTCCACTTT.

The genes are TRBV6-1 and TRBJ2-5; TRBD2 matches at 7 bases. Germline values: CDR1 MNHNS, CDR2 SASEGT. The CDR3 totals 15 residues. V was clipped by 0 bases and J by 0 bases; unmatched bases: 1. CDR3 protein: CASSEAGGNQETQYF. The CDR3 DNA is TGTGCCAGCAGTGAAGCGGGGGGGAACCAAGAGACCCAGTACTTC.

J is TRBJ1-2 and V is TRBV27; D ambiguous. Trimming removed 0 bases from V and 4 bases from J, with 6 bases in between. The CDR3 has 13 residues. The V gene's germline CDR1 is MNHEY and CDR2 SMNVEV (reference sequence). In nucleotides, the CDR3 is TGTGCCAGCAGTTTATCGGGGTCCTATGGCTACACCTTC. Translation gives CASSLSGSYGYTF.

V usage is TRBV27 and J usage is TRBJ1-1; 7 bases agree with TRBD1. CDR1 is MNHEY and CDR2 is SMNVEV in the germline V gene (reference sequence). The CDR3 is 13 amino acids. After removal of 5 bases from V and 3 bases from J, the junction contained 3 bases not matched to a gene. The CDR3 protein is CASSIQGDTEAFF. For the CDR3, the DNA is TGTGCCAGCAGTATTCAGGGGGACACTGAAGCTTTCTTT.

The chain links TRBV15 to TRBJ1-2; D unclear. The germline CDR1 and CDR2 sequences are LNHNV and YYDKDF (reference sequence). The V end lost 1 base, the J end lost 4 bases, and 10 bases lay between the germline ends. The CDR3 contains 14 residues. The CDR3: CATSRAGRGYGYTF. CDR3 bases: TGTGCCACCAGCAGAGCAGGTCGCGGCTATGGCTACACCTTC.

This clonotype has only a few counts. The rearrangement joins TRBV7-2 to TRBJ2-3; D remains unclear. CDR1 SGHTA and CDR2 FQGNSA come from the germline V gene. V was clipped by 4 bases and J by 6 bases, with 14 bases between them. There are 14 residues in the CDR3. The CDR3 DNA follows: TGTGCCAGCAGCTACTTAACCAGCTGGGATACGCAGTATTTT. It translates to CASSYLTSWDTQYF. Full variable domain (outside the CDR3, taken from reference TRBV7-2 and TRBJ2-3): GAGVSQSPSNKVTEKGKDVELRCDPISGHTALYWYRQSLGQGLEFLIYFQGNSAPDKSGLPSDRFSAERTGGSVSTLTIQRTQQEDSAVYLCASSYLTSWDTQYFGPGTRLTVL.

There are a few counts of this clonotype. The chain joins TRBV5-4 to TRBJ2-3, with TRBD2 as a possible D gene (6 bases). CDR3 size: 12 residues. The ends were cut back, 6 bases at V and 9 bases at J, with 14 bases in the middle. Germline assignment: CDR1 SGHNT and CDR2 YYREEE (reference sequence). This CDR3 is CASTSEGLTQYF. The CDR3 nucleotides are TGTGCCAGCACCTCGGAGGGCCTAACGCAGTATTTT.

This chain joins TRBV12-3 or TRBV12-4 and TRBJ1-5; a possible D gene is TRBD1 (5 bases). The CDR3 has 14 residues. V gave up 5 bases and J gave up 6 bases, with 14 bases separating them. The CDR3: CASSGAAVTQPQHF. CDR3 DNA: TGTGCCAGCAGTGGGGCGGCAGTGACTCAGCCCCAGCATTTT.

This clonotype was found once. The chain is built from TRBV7-2 and TRBJ2-5, with 11 bases fitting TRBD2. The CDR3 consists of 15 residues. V dropped 5 bases and J dropped 5; count of bases not matched to a gene: 7. Germline CDR1 reads SGHTA; CDR2 reads FQGNSA. The CDR3 DNA reads as TGTGCCAGCAGCGCTAGCGGGGGGACCGGGGAGACCCAGTACTTC. Translating gives CASSASGGTGETQYF.

The chain links TRBV19 to TRBJ1-5; maybe TRBD1 (5 bases). Germline values: CDR1 LNHDA, CDR2 SQIVND (reference sequence). This CDR3 spans 15 amino acids. V was pared by 8 bases and J by 3 bases, with 17 bases between. CDR3 DNA: TGTGCCAGTGCCCTCGGGGGGACCTACAATCAGCCCCAGCATTTT. As protein: CASALGGTYNQPQHF.

The chain has TRBV20-1 and TRBJ2-7; unclear D gene. Trimming stripped 0 bases from V and 3 bases from J, with 9 bases between. CDR1 DFQATT and CDR2 SNEGSKA come from the germline V gene (reference sequence). The CDR3 runs to 13 residues. The CDR3 nucleotides are TGCAGTGCTAGAGACAGGCTTATCTACGAGCAGTACGTC. This sequence encodes CSARDRLIYEQYV.

The gene calls are TRBV29-1 and TRBJ2-2, with D perhaps given as TRBD1 or TRBD2 (5 bases each). Between the trimmed V and J ends, which lost 7 bases and 2 bases, there was a span of 11 bases. The germline V gene encodes CDR1 SQVTM and CDR2 ANQGSEA. The CDR3 contains 13 residues. The CDR3 DNA reads TGCAGCGCCCGGGACGCCAACACCGGGGAGCTGTTTTTT. It translates to CSARDANTGELFF.

The chain couples TRBV5-4 to TRBJ1-2; 7 nucleotides agree with TRBD1. After removal of 5 bases from V and 8 bases from J, the junction contained 6 bases not matched to a gene. The CDR3 consists of 12 residues. The V gene's germline CDR1 is SGHNT and CDR2 YYREEE (reference sequence). The CDR3 DNA follows: TGTGCCAGCAGGACAGGGACCCAAGGCTACACCTTC. This gives the protein CASRTGTQGYTF.

The gene calls are TRBV7-9 and TRBJ2-1; possible D gene TRBD1, 8 bases. V was clipped by 5 bases and J by 7 bases, with 15 bases between them. This CDR3 contains 14 residues. Germline V CDR1 and CDR2: SEHNR, FQNEAQ (reference sequence). Written as DNA, the CDR3 is TGTGCCAGCAGCCGAACAGGGGGAGGGAATGAGCAGTTCTTC. Translating gives CASSRTGGGNEQFF.

The chain couples TRBV4-1 to TRBJ2-3, with 7 nucleotides matching TRBD1. The CDR3 length is 15 residues. V trimming: 4 bases; J trimming: 0 bases; junction bases outside the gene matches: 4. Germline V gives CDR1 MGHRA, CDR2 YSYEKL. CDR3 region: CASSLAGGSTDTQYF. As DNA, the CDR3 is TGCGCCAGCAGCCTGGCAGGGGGTAGCACAGATACGCAGTATTTT.

This clonotype was found a few times. This chain uses TRBV6-5 with TRBJ2-5, with 10 bases identical to TRBD2. Germline CDR1 is MNHEY and CDR2 is SVGAGI. CDR3 length: 20 residues. V lost 2 bases, J lost 2 bases, and 17 bases stayed unmatched. DNA of the CDR3: TGTGCCAGCAGTTACGTATCGTCCCTAGCGGGGGCAGGAACGCAAGAGACCCAGTACTTC. This codes for CASSYVSSLAGAGTQETQYF.

The J gene is TRBJ2-5, the V gene TRBV9; D is possibly TRBD2 (6 bases). Germline V gene sequence: CDR1 SGDLS, CDR2 YYNGEE. Trimming took 4 bases from V and 4 from J, leaving 17 bases between them. The CDR3 length is 15 residues. The CDR3 protein is CASSPRDWGRETQYF. In DNA, the CDR3 is TGTGCCAGCAGCCCTCGGGACTGGGGGAGAGAGACCCAGTACTTC.

The chain joins TRBV7-6 to TRBJ1-3; 10 positions match TRBD1. V trimming: 6 bases; J trimming: 4 bases; junction bases outside the gene matches: 6. Germline CDR1 SGHVS, CDR2 FNYEAQ. This CDR3 is built from 15 residues. This CDR3 is CASRAGTGVGNTIYF. The CDR3 nucleotides read TGTGCCAGCAGAGCCGGGACAGGGGTCGGAAACACCATATATTTT.

This clonotype was found a few times. J is TRBJ2-2 and V is TRBV11-2; the D gene could be TRBD1 or TRBD2 (8 bases each). There are 17 residues in the CDR3. The germline V gene encodes CDR1 SGHAT and CDR2 FQNNGV. The germline V and J ends were trimmed by 5 bases and 1 base, with 17 bases remaining between them. CDR3 protein: CASSHRGGLGNTGELFF. In DNA form, the CDR3 reads TGTGCCAGCAGCCACAGGGGGGGACTAGGGAACACCGGGGAGCTGTTTTTT.

This sequence joins TRBV4-1 and TRBJ2-1; 8 bases are shared with TRBD2. The CDR3 runs 17 residues. V lost 0 bases to trimming and J lost 8 bases; unmatched junction nucleotides: 12. Germline lookup yields CDR1 MGHRA and CDR2 YSYEKL. As DNA, the CDR3 is TGCGCCAGCAGCCAAGATTCGGGTAGCGGGGTTGGGGATGAGCAGTTCTTC. Translated, it gives CASSQDSGSGVGDEQFF.

This chain connects TRBV9 to TRBJ2-2; TRBD2 matches 9 bases. The V gene end was trimmed by 0 bases and the J gene end by 7 bases; junction bases not matched to a gene: 4. The germline gives CDR1 SGDLS, CDR2 YYNGEE. The CDR3 is 15 residues long. The CDR3 DNA follows: TGTGCCAGCAGCGTAGGGGCTAGCGGGAACGGGGAGCTGTTTTTT. Translated: CASSVGASGNGELFF.